The clone carrying this TCR beta chain has a single count. Its cognate antigen is unknown. V shed 6 bases and J shed 0 bases, with 9 bases lying between them. CDR3 length equals 14 residues. Germline V gene lookup returns CDR1 MNHEY and CDR2 SVGAGI. In the naive CD8 group, cells lacked CD45RO and were positively selected for CCR7, so terminally differentiated effector memory CD45RA+ cells were left out. This sample is drawn from a study of shared clonotypes between healthy human individuals. Looking at the study overall: Each donor had three CD4 naive, three CD4 memory, two CD8 naive and one CD8 memory plate.

The authors distributed each subset's genomic DNA evenly over several immunoSEQ plates. Produced via immunoSEQ multiplex PCR; TCRdb's table is partial and in-frame only. The profile shows about 700,000 clones, around 90% of them singletons. Notes on the study in general: The naive CD4 repertoires of a handful of donors were compared, and approximately 5.3% of clonotypes were shared.

This rearrangement joins TRBV6-5 to TRBJ2-1; the D is unclear. The sample consisted of naive CD8+ T cells sorted from blood. This TCR came from a young man in good health. The CDR3 reads CASSVSDSYNEQFF. CDR3 sequence (DNA): TGTGCCAGCAGCGTAAGCGACTCCTACAATGAGCAGTTCTTC.